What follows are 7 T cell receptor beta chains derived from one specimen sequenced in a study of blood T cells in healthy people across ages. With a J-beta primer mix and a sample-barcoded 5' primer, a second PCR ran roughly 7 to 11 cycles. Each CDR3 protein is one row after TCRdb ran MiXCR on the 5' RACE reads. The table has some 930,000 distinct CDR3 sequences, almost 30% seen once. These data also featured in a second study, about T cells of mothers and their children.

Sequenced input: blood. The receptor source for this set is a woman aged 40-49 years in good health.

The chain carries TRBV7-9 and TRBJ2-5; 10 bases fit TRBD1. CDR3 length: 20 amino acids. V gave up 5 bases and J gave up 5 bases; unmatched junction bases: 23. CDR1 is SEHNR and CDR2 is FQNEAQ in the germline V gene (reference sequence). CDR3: CASSLSPGTGAKLDLETQYF. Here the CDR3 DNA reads TGTGCCAGCAGCCTGTCACCAGGGACAGGGGCCAAGTTAGACTTGGAGACCCAGTACTTC.

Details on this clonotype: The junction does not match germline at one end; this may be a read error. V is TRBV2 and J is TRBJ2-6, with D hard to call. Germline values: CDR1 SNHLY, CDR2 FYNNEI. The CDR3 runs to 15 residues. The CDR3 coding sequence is TGTGCCAGCAGCGTCCGAACCACTGGGACCAACGTCCTGACTTTC. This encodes CASSVRTTGTNVLTF.

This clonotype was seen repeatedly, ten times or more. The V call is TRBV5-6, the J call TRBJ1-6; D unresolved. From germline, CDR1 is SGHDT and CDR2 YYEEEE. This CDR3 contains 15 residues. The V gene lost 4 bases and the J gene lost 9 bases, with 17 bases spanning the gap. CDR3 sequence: CASSHGNRLSSPLHF. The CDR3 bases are TGTGCCAGCAGCCATGGGAACAGATTAAGTTCACCCCTCCACTTT.

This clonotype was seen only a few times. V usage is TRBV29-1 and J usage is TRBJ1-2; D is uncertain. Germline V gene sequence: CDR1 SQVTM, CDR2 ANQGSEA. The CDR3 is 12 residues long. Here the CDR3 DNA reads TGCAGTGGAGTGATTGAGATCTATGGCTACACCTTC. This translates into CSGVIEIYGYTF.

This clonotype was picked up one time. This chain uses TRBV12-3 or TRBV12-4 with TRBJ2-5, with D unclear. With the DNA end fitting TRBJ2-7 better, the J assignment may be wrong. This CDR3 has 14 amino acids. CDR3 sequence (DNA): TGTGCCAGCAGCCATCTCACTCATCTCAGCGAGCAGTACTTC. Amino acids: CASSHLTHLSEQYF.

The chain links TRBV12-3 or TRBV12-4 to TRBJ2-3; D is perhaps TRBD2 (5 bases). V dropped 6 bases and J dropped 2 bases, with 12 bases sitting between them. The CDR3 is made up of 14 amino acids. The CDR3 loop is CASRKDLPTDTQYF. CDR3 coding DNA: TGTGCCAGCAGGAAGGACTTACCCACAGATACGCAGTATTTT.

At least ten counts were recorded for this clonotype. CDR3 sequence reads: CASSLALTSRDNEQFF. Written as DNA, the CDR3 is TGTGCCAGCAGCTTGGCCCTAACTAGTAGGGACAATGAGCAGTTCTTC. The J gene is TRBJ2-1, the V gene TRBV5-6; perhaps TRBD2 as D (5 bases). Germline loops: CDR1 SGHDT, CDR2 YYEEEE. The V end lost 0 bases, the J end lost 5 bases, and 15 bases lay between the germline ends. The CDR3 consists of 16 residues. Using reference TRBV5-6 and TRBJ2-1 for the parts outside the CDR3, the full variable domain is DAGVTQSPTHLIKTRGQQVTLRCSPKSGHDTVSWYQQALGQGPQFIFQYYEEEERQRGNFPDRFSGHQFPNYSSELNVNALLLGDSALYLCASSLALTSRDNEQFFGPGTRLTVL.